Listed here are 20 T cell receptor beta chains from one sample, sequenced in a study of synovial regulatory T cells in juvenile arthritis. Profiling relied on immunoSEQ multiplex PCR, and the TCRdb table lists in-frame clones only, not all of them. This sample contains roughly 9,200 clones. The sequenced material came from Treg cells from blood. The sample's subset: remaining (HLA-DR-negative) circulating blood Treg cells. These receptors originate from a donor aged 2-30 years with juvenile idiopathic arthritis.

The V gene is TRBV5-1, the J gene TRBJ2-7; TCRdb reports TRBD2, a call that lacks DNA to check it against. The germline V gene has CDR1 SGHRS and CDR2 YFSETQ. The CDR3 consists of 13 residues. DNA is not recorded here. This CDR3 reads CASSLGEASEQYF.

This clone is medium-sized by frequency. The chain uses TRBV19 and TRBJ2-1; TCRdb's D call of TRBD2 is untestable without DNA. Germline CDR1 and CDR2: LNHDA and SQIVND (reference sequence). The CDR3 has 15 residues. The entry carries no DNA sequence. This CDR3 reads CASSIGTSGSNEQFF.

The chain couples TRBV6-1 to TRBJ1-3; TCRdb reports TRBD1, a call that lacks DNA to check it against. From germline, CDR1 is MNHNS and CDR2 SASEGT. CDR3 length equals 16 residues. Only the protein is available. The CDR3 is CASSEWQGASGNTIYF.

The rearrangement joins TRBV7-8 to TRBJ1-1. The CDR3 extends over 12 amino acids. There is no recorded DNA. The V gene's germline CDR1 is SGHVS and CDR2 FQNEAQ. Here the CDR3 reads CASSLRRVEAFF. The whole variable domain, remainder taken from reference TRBV7-8 and TRBJ1-1, is GAGVSQSPRYKVAKRGQDVALRCDPISGHVSLFWYQQALGQGPEFLTYFQNEAQLDKSGLPSDRFFAERPEGSVSTLKIQRTQQEDSAVYLCASSLRRVEAFFGQGTRLTVV.

The rearrangement uses TRBV4-1 and TRBJ1-2; TCRdb outputs TRBD1, but without DNA this stays unchecked. CDR3 length equals 13 residues. Only the protein sequence is given. Germline CDR1 is MGHRA and CDR2 is YSYEKL. The CDR3 region is CASSQGQGFGYTF.

V is TRBV6-6 and J is TRBJ2-7; as DNA is missing, the TRBD2 call by TCRdb cannot be tested. Germline V gene sequence: CDR1 MNHNY, CDR2 SVGAGI (reference sequence). The CDR3 spans 16 residues. No DNA sequence is on record. The CDR3 here is CASSPPPIAGFYEQYF.

This rearrangement joins TRBV5-6 to TRBJ1-3; TCRdb selects TRBD1, and the lack of DNA leaves this call unchecked. The CDR3 is made up of 14 amino acids. DNA was not recorded. Germline V gene data show CDR1 as SGHDT and CDR2 as YYEEEE. Here the CDR3 reads CASSLGHSGNTIYF.

This chain connects TRBV28 to TRBJ1-2; TCRdb's D gene call, TRBD1, goes unchecked for lack of DNA. The CDR3 has 13 residues. No DNA is recorded. Germline-derived CDR1 and CDR2 are MDHEN and SYDVKM. CDR3 sequence reads: CASSTGLGYGYTF.

This chain joins TRBV6-5 and TRBJ2-2; checking the TCRdb D call of TRBD1 is not possible without DNA. This CDR3 spans 12 amino acids. The coding DNA is unavailable. From germline, CDR1 is MNHEY and CDR2 SVGAGI. CDR3 sequence reads: CASSPSTGELFF.

Its frequency marks this clone as medium-sized. V gene TRBV18 combines with J gene TRBJ1-5. This CDR3 contains 12 residues. No DNA is listed. CDR1 is KGHSH and CDR2 is LQKENI in the germline V gene. CDR3 amino acids: CASSAENQPQHF.

The chain employs TRBV19 and TRBJ1-5; TCRdb picks TRBD1, but there is no DNA to check that call. CDR1 is LNHDA and CDR2 is SQIVND in the germline V gene (reference sequence). This CDR3 has 16 residues. Only the protein is on record. The CDR3 reads CASSIFSTGDTQPQHF.

The rearrangement joins TRBV6-4 to TRBJ1-1. The germline gives CDR1 MRHNA, CDR2 SNTAGT. The CDR3 totals 13 residues. The DNA is not on file. The CDR3 region is CATSRTSQTEAFF.

This chain connects TRBV23-1 to TRBJ1-2; TCRdb designates TRBD1, a call that cannot be tested without DNA. TRBV23-1 is an open reading frame whose function is uncertain. This CDR3 region has 15 residues. No coding sequence is recorded. The CDR3 here is CASSQSTVKSYGYTF.

The rearrangement uses TRBV11-2 and TRBJ2-2; without DNA, the TCRdb call of TRBD2 cannot be checked. This CDR3 spans 14 amino acids. Only the protein is on record. The V gene's germline CDR1 is SGHAT and CDR2 FQNNGV. CDR3 residues: CASGFLASTGELFF.

This rearrangement joins TRBV7-2 to TRBJ2-7; without DNA, the TCRdb call of TRBD2 cannot be checked. The CDR3 consists of 16 residues. No nucleotide data were recorded. The germline V gene has CDR1 SGHTA and CDR2 FQGNSA. The CDR3 loop is CASSPRTSGSSYEQYF.

This chain joins TRBV10-3 and TRBJ2-7; absent DNA, TCRdb's TRBD2 call cannot be checked. CDR1 ENHRY and CDR2 SYGVKD come from the germline V gene. This CDR3 is 12 amino acids long. DNA was not recorded. The CDR3 region is CAIRAGGREQYF.

The V call is TRBV27, the J call TRBJ2-7; TCRdb lists TRBD2, though no DNA is available to test this call. Germline lookup yields CDR1 MNHEY and CDR2 SMNVEV (reference sequence). This CDR3 spans 16 amino acids. Only the protein sequence is given. The CDR3 region is CASSLSRTSGSYEQYF.

The rearrangement links TRBV25-1 to TRBJ2-6; TCRdb lists TRBD1, though no DNA is available to test this call. The CDR3 runs 16 residues. The DNA is not on file. The germline V gene encodes CDR1 MGHDK and CDR2 SYGVNS. This chain's CDR3 is CASSKGLGDKFNVLTF.

By frequency, this clone registers medium-sized. The chain carries TRBV4-1 and TRBJ1-4. The CDR3 contains 14 residues. No DNA sequence was recorded. The germline CDR1 and CDR2 sequences are MGHRA and YSYEKL. CDR3 amino acids: CASSQGGGKEKLFF.

The V gene is TRBV5-4, the J gene TRBJ2-3; as DNA is missing, the TRBD1 call by TCRdb cannot be tested. The CDR3 is made up of 15 amino acids. No DNA accompanies this entry. Looked up from germline, CDR1 is SGHNT and CDR2 is YYREEE (reference sequence). CDR3 sequence reads: CASSTPGQGADTQYF.